These T cell receptor beta chains were read from a single sample in a study of vaccination and CD4 T cells after COVID-19. TCRdb passed the PCR reads through MiXCR, listing each CDR3 protein once. The sample carries about 13,000 distinct CDR3 sequences, about 40% recorded once. Their antigen targets remain unknown. Sequenced: CD4+ T cells from blood, cultured in vitro. The receptor source for this set is a human donor who had recovered from COVID-19. Both conserved end residues are part of each CDR3. D genes are given only for firm matches. Some rows have no size entry. The others give once, few or many, or a class for an expanded clone.

j_gene	abundance	v_gene	d_gene	CDR3aa	CDR3nt
TRBJ2-5	NA	TRBV7-6	TRBD2	CASSSGLAYQETQYF	TGTGCCAGCAGCTCAGGACTAGCCTACCAAGAGACCCAGTACTTC
TRBJ2-7	NA	TRBV9	NA	CASSVGSNEKPSWYEQYF	TGTGCCAGCAGCGTAGGGAGTAATGAGAAGCCCTCCTGGTACGAGCAGTACTTC
TRBJ1-2	NA	TRBV4-3	TRBD1	CASSTGTGDGYTF	TGCGCCAGCAGCACCGGGACAGGGGATGGCTACACCTTC
TRBJ1-1	few	TRBV2	NA	CASGTLGMNTEAFF	TGTGCCAGCGGGACTTTGGGCATGAACACTGAAGCTTTCTTT
TRBJ1-3	NA	TRBV16	NA	CASSPQGPYSGNTIYF	TGTGCCAGCAGCCCTCAGGGTCCTTACTCTGGAAACACCATATATTTT
TRBJ2-6	NA	TRBV10-3	NA	CAIGGRKSTTASGANVLTF	TGTGCCATCGGAGGGCGAAAATCCACAACGGCCTCTGGGGCCAACGTCCTGACTTTC
TRBJ2-5	NA	TRBV4-1	NA	CASSQVGTKGWRETQYF	TGCGCCAGCAGCCAAGTGGGGACCAAGGGGTGGAGGGAGACCCAGTACTTC
TRBJ2-5	few	TRBV19	NA	CASSRRMETQYF	TGTGCCAGTAGTAGACGAATGGAGACCCAGTACTTC
TRBJ1-2	few	TRBV19	TRBD1	CASSQGAGGYTF	TGTGCCAGTAGTCAGGGGGCAGGTGGCTACACCTTC
TRBJ1-2	medium-sized	TRBV27	NA	CASSLSGWTVRRGYGYTF	TGTGCCAGCAGTTTATCTGGCTGGACAGTCCGTCGGGGCTATGGCTACACCTTC
TRBJ1-3	NA	TRBV19	TRBD1	CASSNRGQGGNTIYF	TGTGCCAGTAGTAACAGGGGGCAGGGTGGAAACACCATATATTTT
TRBJ2-3	few	TRBV24-1	NA	CATSDGADTQYF	TGTGCCACCAGTGATGGCGCAGATACGCAGTATTTT
TRBJ1-1	few	TRBV7-8	NA	CASSFAQGAEAFF	TGTGCCAGCAGCTTCGCACAGGGCGCTGAAGCTTTCTTT
TRBJ1-2	NA	TRBV30	NA	CACRPPEGANYGYTF	TGTGCCTGTCGCCCACCAGAAGGGGCGAACTATGGCTACACCTTC
TRBJ2-1	NA	TRBV27	TRBD2	CASSWTSGEGSEQFF	TGTGCCAGCTCCTGGACTAGCGGGGAAGGGAGTGAGCAGTTCTTC
TRBJ1-1	NA	TRBV12-5	NA	CASGPREAFF	TGTGCTAGTGGCCCCCGCGAAGCTTTCTTT
TRBJ1-1	few	TRBV27	NA	CASSLYPDQGTEAFF	TGTGCCAGCAGTTTATATCCAGACCAAGGCACTGAAGCTTTCTTT
TRBJ2-5	NA	TRBV5-1	TRBD1	CASSLATGVEETQYF	TGCGCCAGCAGCTTGGCCACAGGGGTGGAAGAGACCCAGTACTTC
TRBJ2-4	few	TRBV6-1	NA	CASSGWGGPPPRRNIQYF	TGTGCCAGCAGTGGGTGGGGGGGGCCCCCCCCTCGACGGAACATTCAGTACTTC
TRBJ2-1	NA	TRBV12-3/TRBV12-4	TRBD1	CASSLYGQDNEQFF	TGTGCCAGCAGTTTATACGGACAGGACAATGAGCAGTTCTTC
TRBJ1-1	NA	TRBV20-1	NA	CSARGWNGAFF	TGCAGTGCTAGAGGCTGGAACGGGGCTTTCTTT
TRBJ1-6	NA	TRBV6-1	TRBD1	CASRDRDNSPLHF	TGTGCCAGCAGGGACAGGGATAATTCACCCCTCCACTTT
TRBJ2-3	NA	TRBV6-5	NA	CASSSLADTQYF	TGTGCCAGCAGTTCCTTGGCAGATACGCAGTATTTT
TRBJ2-2	few	TRBV19	NA	CASSPPAVGTGELFF	TGTGCCAGTAGTCCGCCTGCTGTGGGCACCGGGGAGCTGTTTTTT
TRBJ1-5	NA	TRBV19	TRBD1	CASSNRDRGQGNNQPQHF	TGTGCCAGTAGTAACCGGGACAGGGGGCAAGGTAACAATCAGCCCCAGCATTTT
TRBJ2-1	NA	TRBV25-1	NA	CASSGTPGNGVDNEQFF	TGTGCCAGCAGTGGAACTCCAGGGAATGGGGTTGACAATGAGCAGTTCTTC
TRBJ2-2	medium-sized	TRBV2	NA	CASRVDYMAGELFF	TGTGCCAGCAGAGTGGACTATATGGCCGGGGAGCTGTTTTTT
TRBJ1-2	few	TRBV6-5	TRBD1	CASSYLGNRGWGGYTF	TGTGCCAGCAGTTACCTTGGGAACAGGGGATGGGGTGGCTACACCTTC
TRBJ1-1	few	TRBV27	NA	CAQREMHTEAFF	TGTGCTCAGCGGGAAATGCACACTGAAGCTTTCTTT
TRBJ1-3	few	TRBV6-1	NA	CASSLSQASSGNTIYF	TGTGCCAGCAGCCTCTCACAGGCTAGCTCTGGAAACACCATATATTTT
TRBJ2-1	NA	TRBV6-1	NA	CASSDGPRDEQFF	TGTGCCAGCAGTGACGGGCCGCGCGATGAGCAGTTCTTC
TRBJ1-1	NA	TRBV2	TRBD1	CASSEKGATPNSEAFF	TGTGCCAGCAGTGAGAAGGGGGCCACCCCGAACTCTGAAGCTTTCTTT
TRBJ1-2	NA	TRBV14	NA	CASSQDRQLGYTF	TGTGCCAGCAGCCAAGACCGGCAGTTGGGCTACACCTTC
TRBJ1-2	few	TRBV20-1	NA	CSAKYGAGGYTF	TGCAGTGCTAAGTATGGAGCCGGCGGCTACACCTTC
TRBJ1-6	NA	TRBV20-1	NA	CSAVSDLNSPLHF	TGCAGTGCTGTGTCCGATTTGAATTCACCCCTCCACTTT
TRBJ1-5	NA	TRBV12-3/TRBV12-4	TRBD1	CASSLRWGQGAFQPQHF	TGTGCCAGCAGTTTACGGTGGGGGCAGGGGGCGTTTCAGCCCCAGCATTTT
TRBJ2-5	NA	TRBV6-2/TRBV6-3	TRBD2	CASSYLPPISSGGPQETQYF	TGTGCCAGCAGTTACCTCCCGCCAATTTCTAGCGGGGGGCCCCAAGAGACCCAGTACTTC
TRBJ1-1	NA	TRBV29-1	NA	CSVENLGRNTEAFF	TGCAGCGTTGAGAACTTAGGTAGGAACACTGAAGCTTTCTTT
TRBJ2-3	few	TRBV12-3/TRBV12-4	NA	CASSLWDRSAQYF	TGTGCCAGCAGCCTTTGGGACCGTTCGGCGCAGTATTTT
TRBJ2-7	NA	TRBV21-1	NA	CASSIQSNREQYF	TGTGCCAGCAGCATTCAGTCAAATAGGGAGCAGTACTTC
TRBJ1-4	few	TRBV2	NA	CASSEEGSTNEKLFF	TGTGCCAGCAGTGAAGAGGGTTCGACTAATGAAAAACTGTTTTTT
TRBJ1-2	NA	TRBV21-1	NA	CASSKRYRVEYGYTF	TGTGCCAGCAGCAAAAGGTACAGGGTGGAATATGGCTACACCTTC
TRBJ1-2	NA	TRBV19	TRBD1	CASSPTGIEYGYTF	TGTGCCAGTAGTCCGACAGGGATAGAGTATGGCTACACCTTC
TRBJ1-6	few	TRBV10-3	NA	CAISESMGASPLHF	TGTGCCATCAGTGAGTCGATGGGCGCTTCACCCCTCCACTTT
TRBJ1-2	NA	TRBV5-4	NA	CASSLVEGGGYTF	TGTGCCAGCAGCTTGGTTGAAGGGGGAGGCTACACCTTC
TRBJ1-4	NA	TRBV10-1	TRBD1	CARPMPGQGEEKLFF	TGCGCCAGGCCCATGCCGGGACAGGGGGAGGAAAAACTGTTTTTT
TRBJ1-6	few	TRBV7-2	TRBD1	CASSSSDRGNSPLHF	TGTGCCAGCAGCTCCTCGGACAGGGGAAACTCACCCCTCCACTTT
TRBJ2-2	few	TRBV10-3	NA	CATQSMGTGELFF	TGTGCCACCCAGAGCATGGGGACCGGGGAGCTGTTTTTT
TRBJ1-6	NA	TRBV20-1	NA	CSARGGEGNSPLHF	TGCAGTGCTAGGGGGGGAGAAGGTAATTCACCCCTCCACTTT
TRBJ2-3	few	TRBV5-5	TRBD1	CASSALRDRGITDTQYF	TGTGCCAGCAGCGCACTACGGGACAGGGGGATTACAGATACGCAGTATTTT
TRBJ1-1	NA	TRBV6-2/TRBV6-3	NA	CASSPGPVGAEAFF	TGTGCCAGCAGCCCGGGACCGGTGGGCGCTGAAGCTTTCTTT
TRBJ2-3	NA	TRBV11-2	NA	CASSLDGGKRGVADTQYF	TGTGCCAGCAGCTTAGATGGGGGCAAGCGGGGAGTCGCAGATACGCAGTATTTT
TRBJ2-7	once	TRBV19	NA	CASRFYDTNVYEQYF	TGTGCCAGTAGGTTTTATGATACGAACGTCTACGAGCAGTACTTC
TRBJ1-2	few	TRBV4-1	TRBD1	CASRTPTGGHYYGYTF	TGCGCCAGCAGGACCCCGACAGGGGGGCACTACTATGGCTACACCTTC
TRBJ1-1	NA	TRBV7-2	NA	CASSLESGLNTEAFF	TGTGCCAGCAGCTTAGAGTCAGGGCTGAACACTGAAGCTTTCTTT
TRBJ1-5	NA	TRBV7-2	NA	CASSDSPGNGQPQHF	TGTGCCAGCAGCGATAGCCCAGGGAACGGTCAGCCCCAGCATTTT
TRBJ2-1	NA	TRBV12-3/TRBV12-4	NA	CASSKGDPINEQFF	TGTGCCAGTAGTAAAGGGGACCCGATCAATGAGCAGTTCTTC
TRBJ2-3	once	TRBV7-2	NA	CASSLAGGAQDTQYF	TGTGCCAGCAGCTTAGCGGGGGGGGCCCAAGATACGCAGTATTTT
TRBJ1-2	NA	TRBV2	NA	CASGGGGTRPRGYTF	TGTGCCAGCGGGGGGGGGGGAACCCGTCCGCGGGGCTACACCTTC
TRBJ1-4	NA	TRBV5-5	NA	CASSLPGIATNEKLFF	TGTGCCAGCAGCTTGCCAGGGATAGCAACTAATGAAAAACTGTTTTTT